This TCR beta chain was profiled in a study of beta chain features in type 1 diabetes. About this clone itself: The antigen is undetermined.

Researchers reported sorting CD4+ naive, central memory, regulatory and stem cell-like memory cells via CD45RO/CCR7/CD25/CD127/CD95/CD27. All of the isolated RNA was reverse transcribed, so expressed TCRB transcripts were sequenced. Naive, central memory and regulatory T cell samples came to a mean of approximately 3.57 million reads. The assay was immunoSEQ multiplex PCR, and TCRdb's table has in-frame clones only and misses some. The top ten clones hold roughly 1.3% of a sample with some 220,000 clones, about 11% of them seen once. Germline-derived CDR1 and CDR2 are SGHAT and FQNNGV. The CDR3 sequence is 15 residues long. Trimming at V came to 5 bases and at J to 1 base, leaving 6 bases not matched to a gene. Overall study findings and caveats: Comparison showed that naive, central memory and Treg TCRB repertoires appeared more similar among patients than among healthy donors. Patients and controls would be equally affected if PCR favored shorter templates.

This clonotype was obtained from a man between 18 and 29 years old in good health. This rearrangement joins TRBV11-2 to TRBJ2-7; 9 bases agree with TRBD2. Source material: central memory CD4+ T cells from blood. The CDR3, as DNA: TGTGCCAGCAGCCGGACTAGCGCGAGGTCCTACGAGCAGTACTTC. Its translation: CASSRTSARSYEQYF. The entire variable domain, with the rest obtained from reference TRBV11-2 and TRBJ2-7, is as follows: EAGVAQSPRYKIIEKRQSVAFWCNPISGHATLYWYQQILGQGPKLLIQFQNNGVVDDSQLPKDRFSAERLKGVDSTLKIQPAKLEDSAVYLCASSRTSARSYEQYFGPGTRLTVT.